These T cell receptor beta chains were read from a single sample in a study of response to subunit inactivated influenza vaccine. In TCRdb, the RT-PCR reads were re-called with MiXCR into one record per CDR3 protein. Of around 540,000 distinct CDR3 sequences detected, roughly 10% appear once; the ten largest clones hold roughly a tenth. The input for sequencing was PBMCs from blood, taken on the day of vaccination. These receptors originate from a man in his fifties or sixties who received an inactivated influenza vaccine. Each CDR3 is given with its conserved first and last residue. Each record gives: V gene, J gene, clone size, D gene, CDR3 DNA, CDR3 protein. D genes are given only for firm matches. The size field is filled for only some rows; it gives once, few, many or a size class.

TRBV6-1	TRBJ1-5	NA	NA	TGTGCCAGCATGATTGATTGGGGCAGCAATCAGCCCCAGCATTTT	CASMIDWGSNQPQHF
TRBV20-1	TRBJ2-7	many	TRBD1	TGCAGTGCTAGACTTCTAACAGGGGATCTTTCCGAGCAGTACTTC	CSARLLTGDLSEQYF
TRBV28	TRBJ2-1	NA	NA	TGTGCCAGCCGATTGGTGGGGGCCGGTGAGCAGTTCTTC	CASRLVGAGEQFF
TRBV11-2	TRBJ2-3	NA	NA	TGTGCCAGCAGCTTAGGAGGAGTCAGGGCCCCCACAGATACGCAGTATTTT	CASSLGGVRAPTDTQYF
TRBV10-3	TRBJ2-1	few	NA	TGTGCCATCAGTGAGTCGCCGACAGGACCTTACAATGAGCAGTTCTTC	CAISESPTGPYNEQFF
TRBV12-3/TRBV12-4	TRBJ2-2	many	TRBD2	TGTGCCAGCAGCGCTAGCGGGAGGGGGACCGGGGAGCTGTTTTTT	CASSASGRGTGELFF
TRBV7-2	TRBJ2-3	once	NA	TGTGCCAGCAGCTTACGGGAGTACGGCCGGGGCACAGATACGCAGGATTTT	CASSLREYGRGTDTQDF
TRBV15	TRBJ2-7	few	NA	TGTGCCACCAGCCGAGGGCGGGGAGGAGGGGGTGAGCAGTACTTC	CATSRGRGGGGEQYF
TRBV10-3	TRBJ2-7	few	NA	TGTGCCATCAGTGTCGGGATGGGAGCCTCCTACGAGCAGTACTTC	CAISVGMGASYEQYF
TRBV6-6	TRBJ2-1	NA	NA	TGTGCCAGCAGTTTAGCGCTTTCGAAACCAGAGTGGTCCTCCAATGAGCAGTTCTTC	CASSLALSKPEWSSNEQFF
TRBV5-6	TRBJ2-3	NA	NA	TGTGCCAGCAGCTTCGGGGCTACTAGCACAGATACGCAGTATTTT	CASSFGATSTDTQYF
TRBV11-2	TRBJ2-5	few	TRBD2	TGTGCCAGCAGCTTTGGAGGGGTAGCGGGGGTTGAGACCCAGTACTTC	CASSFGGVAGVETQYF
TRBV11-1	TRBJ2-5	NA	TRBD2	TGTGCCAGCAGCCCGAGGACTAGCGGGAGAGGAGTGACCCAGTACTTC	CASSPRTSGRGVTQYF
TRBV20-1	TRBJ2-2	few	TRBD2	TGCTGTGCTAGAGATCGCGGGCTAGCGGGAGGACCGAACACCGGGGAGCTGTTTTTT	CCARDRGLAGGPNTGELFF